The 11 T cell receptor beta chains below were found in one sample sequenced in a study of cytomegalovirus exposure and HLA in healthy donors. PCR was performed using 60 Vbeta and 13 Jbeta primers. The table came from immunoSEQ multiplex PCR; TCRdb's copy has only in-frame clones and leaves some out. The sample has 150,000 to 200,000 clones, 78% seen once. Input material: PBMCs. The receptors derive from a middle-aged woman in good health and CMV-seronegative.

This chain uses TRBV27 with TRBJ2-7, with TRBD2 matching 7 bases. This CDR3 has 15 residues. Germline lookup yields CDR1 MNHEY and CDR2 SMNVEV (reference sequence). Germline trimming cut 3 bases from V and 3 bases from J; bases unmatched to any gene: 8. CDR3 DNA sequence: TGTGCCAGCAGTTTTATCCGGGAGGAATTCTACGAGCAGTACTTC. Translation: CASSFIREEFYEQYF.

The table lists this clone with a few counts. The V gene is TRBV27, the J gene TRBJ2-1; 11 bases align to TRBD2. Germline V gene sequence: CDR1 MNHEY, CDR2 SMNVEV (reference sequence). The CDR3 is 14 amino acids. After removal of 4 bases from V and 7 bases from J, the junction contained 3 bases not matched to a gene. This CDR3 is CASSSSGGRNEQFF. The CDR3 DNA follows: TGTGCCAGCAGTTCTAGCGGGGGGAGGAATGAGCAGTTCTTC.

The chain employs TRBV2 and TRBJ1-1, with D perhaps TRBD1 (5 bases). The germline CDR1 and CDR2 sequences are SNHLY and FYNNEI. The CDR3 sequence is 13 residues long. V shed 5 bases and J shed 2 bases, with 9 bases lying between them. The DNA for the CDR3 is TGTGCCAGCAGTCTGGGGCCCAACACTGAAGCTTTCTTT. This translates into CASSLGPNTEAFF.

This chain connects TRBV19 to TRBJ2-2; the match to TRBD1 covers 10 bases. The V and J ends lost 5 bases and 2 bases, in that order; junction bases with no gene match: 2. Germline V gives CDR1 LNHDA, CDR2 SQIVND (reference sequence). This CDR3 spans 15 amino acids. The CDR3 region has the DNA TGTGCCAGTAGTCGACAGGGGGCTAACACCGGGGAGCTGTTTTTT. Its protein product is CASSRQGANTGELFF.

The chain carries TRBV10-3 and TRBJ2-7; 7 nucleotides line up with TRBD1. J was trimmed by 3 bases and V by 8 bases; bases with no gene match: 1. In germline, CDR1 is ENHRY, CDR2 SYGVKD. CDR3 length equals 11 residues. The CDR3 loop reads CAIGDSYEQYF. CDR3 DNA: TGTGCCATCGGGGACAGCTACGAGCAGTACTTC.

This clone came up a few times. Here the CDR3 DNA reads TGTGCCAGCAGTCAAGAGCGGGGACGGTTTGTTGAGACCCAGTACTTC. Translated, it gives CASSQERGRFVETQYF. The chain employs TRBV6-1 and TRBJ2-5, with TRBD2 matching over 7 bases. From germline, CDR1 is MNHNS and CDR2 SASEGT. V shed 5 bases and J 5 bases; nucleotides not matched to a gene: 14. The CDR3 runs to 16 residues.

The V and J genes are TRBV7-3 and TRBJ2-1; 8 bases are shared with TRBD2. CDR3 length: 16 amino acids. V lost 4 bases and J lost 2; bases outside the gene matches: 7. CDR1 is SGHTA, CDR2 FQGTGA, per germline. As DNA, the CDR3 is TGTGCCAGCAGCTCACACGGGGGGGCCACCTACAATGAGCAGTTCTTC. Translation: CASSSHGGATYNEQFF.

This clone was found once. This sequence joins TRBV6-6 and TRBJ2-2, with 7 bases identical to TRBD1. The CDR3 is made up of 16 amino acids. CDR1 is MNHNY and CDR2 is SVGAGI in the germline V gene (reference sequence). J gave up 7 bases and V 4 bases, and 12 bases lay outside the gene matches. CDR3 sequence: CASSSPLDRDHGELFF. The CDR3 DNA reads as TGTGCCAGCAGTTCCCCTTTAGACAGGGACCACGGGGAGCTGTTTTTT.

There are a few counts of this clone. J is TRBJ2-7 and V is TRBV1; the table's D call TRBD2 went unverified against the DNA. TRBV1 is a documented pseudogene. The CDR3 has 15 amino acids. In DNA, the CDR3 is TGCACCAGCAGCCAAGGGACTAGCGGGCGTTACGAGCAGTACTTC. The encoded protein is CTSSQGTSGRYEQYF.

The chain carries TRBV30 and TRBJ1-2, with TRBD1 as a possible D gene (6 bases). V lost 3 bases, J lost 6 bases, and 17 bases lay in between. Germline CDR1 is GTSNPN and CDR2 is SVGIG (reference sequence). The CDR3 spans 14 residues. The CDR3 DNA sequence: TGTGCCTGGAGGGGGGGCGGGGGGCGAGATGGCTACACCTTC. Protein product: CAWRGGGGRDGYTF.

The J gene is TRBJ2-3, the V gene TRBV5-1, with D tentatively TRBD1 (5 bases). CDR3 size: 16 residues. CDR1 and CDR2 (germline): SGHRS, YFSETQ. V lost 0 bases and J 0 bases, leaving 11 bases between the germline ends. Written as DNA, the CDR3 is TGCGCCAGCAGCTTGGTATCGACAGTTAGCACAGATACGCAGTATTTT. It codes for CASSLVSTVSTDTQYF.